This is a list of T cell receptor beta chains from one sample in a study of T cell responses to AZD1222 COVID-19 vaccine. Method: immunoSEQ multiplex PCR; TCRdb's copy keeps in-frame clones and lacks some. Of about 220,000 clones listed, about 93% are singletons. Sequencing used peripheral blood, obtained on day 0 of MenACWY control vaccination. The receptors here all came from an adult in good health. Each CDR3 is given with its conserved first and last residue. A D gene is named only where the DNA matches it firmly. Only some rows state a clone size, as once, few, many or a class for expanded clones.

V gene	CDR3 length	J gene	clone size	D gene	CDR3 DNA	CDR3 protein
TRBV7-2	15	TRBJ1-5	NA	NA	TGTGCCAGCAGCTTCGGTGTCAATAGCAATCAGCCCCAGCATTTT	CASSFGVNSNQPQHF
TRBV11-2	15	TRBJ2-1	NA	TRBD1	TGTGCCAGCAGCTTAGTCCCGGACAGGTACAATGAGCAGTTCTTC	CASSLVPDRYNEQFF
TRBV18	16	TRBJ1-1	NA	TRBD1	TGTGCCAGCTCACCCCTCGGCGCCGACAGGGGTACTGAAGCTTTCTTT	CASSPLGADRGTEAFF
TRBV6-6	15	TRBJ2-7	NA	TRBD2	TGTGCCAGCAGTCCCCGCACTAGCGGTTCCTACGAGCAGTACTTC	CASSPRTSGSYEQYF
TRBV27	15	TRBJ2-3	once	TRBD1	TGTGCCAGCAAAGGGACAGGGAAGGGGCCAGATACGCAGTATTTT	CASKGTGKGPDTQYF
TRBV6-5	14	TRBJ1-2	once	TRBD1	TGTGCCAGCACCAGGACAGGGGGAAACTATGGCTACACCTTC	CASTRTGGNYGYTF
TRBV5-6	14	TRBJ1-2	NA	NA	TGTGCCAGCAGCTTGAAGGGACAATACTATGGCTACACCTTC	CASSLKGQYYGYTF
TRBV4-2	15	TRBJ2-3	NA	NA	TGTGCCAGCAGCCAAGTGACAGAAATTACAGATACGCAGTATTTT	CASSQVTEITDTQYF
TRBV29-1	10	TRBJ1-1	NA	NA	TGCAGCGTTGAGGGGGGGCAGGCTTTCTTT	CSVEGGQAFF
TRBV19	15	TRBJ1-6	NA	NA	TGTGCCAGTAGTACTGGGACAAGAAATAATTCACCCCTCCACTTT	CASSTGTRNNSPLHF
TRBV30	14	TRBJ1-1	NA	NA	TGTGCCTGGAGTGTAGGGGGAACCCTAACTGAAGCTTTCTTT	CAWSVGGTLTEAFF
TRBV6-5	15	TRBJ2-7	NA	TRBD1	TGTGCCAGCAGTTCCCCGGGACAGGGATACTTCGAGCAGTACTTC	CASSSPGQGYFEQYF
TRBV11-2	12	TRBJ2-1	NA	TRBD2	TGTGCCAGCAGCCTCCTAGCGGGGGAGCAGTTCTTC	CASSLLAGEQFF
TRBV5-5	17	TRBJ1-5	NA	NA	TGTGCCAGCAGCTTGGCTTTTGTGGGGGTTAGCAATCAGCCCCAGCATTTT	CASSLAFVGVSNQPQHF
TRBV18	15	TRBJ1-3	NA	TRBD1	TGTGCCAGCTCACTACAGGGGGCCTCTGGAAACACCATATATTTT	CASSLQGASGNTIYF
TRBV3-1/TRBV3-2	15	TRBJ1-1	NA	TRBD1	TGTGCCAGCAGCCAACGGGCAGGGGGGAACACTGAAGCTTTCTTT	CASSQRAGGNTEAFF